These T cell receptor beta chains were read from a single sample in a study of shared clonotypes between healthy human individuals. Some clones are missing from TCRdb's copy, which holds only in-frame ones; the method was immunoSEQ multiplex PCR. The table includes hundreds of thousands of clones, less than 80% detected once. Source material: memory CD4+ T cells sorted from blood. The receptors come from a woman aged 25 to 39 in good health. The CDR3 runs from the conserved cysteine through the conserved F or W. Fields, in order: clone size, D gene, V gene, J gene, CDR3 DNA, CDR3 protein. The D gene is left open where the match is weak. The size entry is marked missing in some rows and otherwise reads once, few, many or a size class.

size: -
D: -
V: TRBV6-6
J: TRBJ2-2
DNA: TGTGCCAGCAGTTATAGGACCACCGGGGAGCTGTTTTTT
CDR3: CASSYRTTGELFF

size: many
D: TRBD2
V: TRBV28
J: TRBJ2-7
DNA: TGTGCCAGCAGTCGACCCCATCCCCTAGCGGGAGATGAGTACTTC
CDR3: CASSRPHPLAGDEYF

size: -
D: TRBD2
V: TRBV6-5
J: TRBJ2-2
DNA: TGTGCCAGCAGCCGGGGGACTAGCGGCACCGGGGAGCTGTTTTTT
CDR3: CASSRGTSGTGELFF

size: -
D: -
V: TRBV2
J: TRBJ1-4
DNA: TGTGCCAGCAGTGAGCGCAACGAGCAAAAACTGTTTTTT
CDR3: CASSERNEQKLFF

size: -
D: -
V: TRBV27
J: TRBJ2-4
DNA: TGTGCCAGCAGTTACGGGGGAGCCAAAAACATTCAGTACTTC
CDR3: CASSYGGAKNIQYF

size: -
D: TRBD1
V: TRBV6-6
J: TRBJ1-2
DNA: TGTGCCAGCAGTTCCCACGGACAGGAGAACTATGGCTACACCTTC
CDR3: CASSSHGQENYGYTF

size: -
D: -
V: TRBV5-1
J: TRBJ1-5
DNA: TGCGCCAGCAGATACAGGGAAGATCAGCCCCAGCATTTT
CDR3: CASRYREDQPQHF

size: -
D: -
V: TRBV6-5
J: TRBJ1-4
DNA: TGTGCCAGCAGTTACTCGAGACGGCTTAATGAAAAACTGTTTTTT
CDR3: CASSYSRRLNEKLFF

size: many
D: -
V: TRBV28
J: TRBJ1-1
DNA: TGTGCCAGCAGTAAACAGGGATGGACTGAAGCTTTCTTT
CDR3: CASSKQGWTEAFF

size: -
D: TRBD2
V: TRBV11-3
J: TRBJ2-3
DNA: TGTGCCAGCAGCCCCACGGTCGCTCCGGGGGGAGTAGGTACGCAGTATTTT
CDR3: CASSPTVAPGGVGTQYF

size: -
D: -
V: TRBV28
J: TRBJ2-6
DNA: TGTGCCACCCTAGTCAGGGGGGACTCTGGGGCCAACGTCCTGACTTTC
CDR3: CATLVRGDSGANVLTF

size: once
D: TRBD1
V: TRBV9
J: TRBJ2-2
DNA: TGTGCCAGCAGCGCCCCGGGACAGGGGTCATCCGGGGAGCTGTTTTTT
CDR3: CASSAPGQGSSGELFF

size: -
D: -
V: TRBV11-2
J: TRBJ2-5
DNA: TGTGCCAGCAGCTTAGTTGTCTTGGGGACGGAGACCCAGTACTTC
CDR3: CASSLVVLGTETQYF

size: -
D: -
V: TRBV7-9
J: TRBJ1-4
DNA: TGTGCCAGCAGCTTAGTCCAGGGGACTGAAAAACTGTTTTTT
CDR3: CASSLVQGTEKLFF

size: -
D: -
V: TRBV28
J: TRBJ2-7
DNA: TGTGCCAGCAGTTTATCTAACGGGGACGGCGCTTGGGAGCAGTACTTC
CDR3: CASSLSNGDGAWEQYF

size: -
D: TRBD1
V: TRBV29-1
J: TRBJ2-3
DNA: TGCAGCCCTGTGGACAGGTTCACAGATACGCAGTATTTT
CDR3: CSPVDRFTDTQYF

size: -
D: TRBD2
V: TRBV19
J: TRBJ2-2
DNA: TGTGCCAGTAGTATCGCTAGCGGGAGAAACACCGGGGAGCTGTTTTTT
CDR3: CASSIASGRNTGELFF

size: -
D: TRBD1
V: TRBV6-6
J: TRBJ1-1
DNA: TGTGCCAGCGCGACCTCACAGGGGTGGTTTGAAGCTTTCTTT
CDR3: CASATSQGWFEAFF

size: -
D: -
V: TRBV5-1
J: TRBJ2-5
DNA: TGCGCCAGCAGCTTAACAGACTCCTGGTACTTC
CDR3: CASSLTDSWYF

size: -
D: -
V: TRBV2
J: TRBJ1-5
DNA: TGTGCCAGCAGCGGGACGGATCCAAATCAGCCCCAGCATTTT
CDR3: CASSGTDPNQPQHF

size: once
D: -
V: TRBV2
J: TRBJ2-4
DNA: TGTGCCAGCGCAGGGGAAGCCAAAAACATTCAGTACTTC
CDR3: CASAGEAKNIQYF

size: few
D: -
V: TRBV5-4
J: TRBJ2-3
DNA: TGTGCCAGCAGCTTGGCGGTGGAGACGTCAATAAATACGCAGTATTTT
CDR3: CASSLAVETSINTQYF

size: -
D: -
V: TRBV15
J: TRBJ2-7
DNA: TGTGCCACCAGTTCCGCGGGATTGCCCTACGAGCAGTACTTC
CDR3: CATSSAGLPYEQYF

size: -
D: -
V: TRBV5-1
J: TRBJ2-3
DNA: TGCGCCAGCAGCTTGGGGGGTCTAGGCACAGATACGCAGTATTTT
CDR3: CASSLGGLGTDTQYF

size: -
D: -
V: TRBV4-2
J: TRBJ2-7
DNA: TGTGCCAGCAGCCTAACGGGAAAAGGGTCCTACGAGCAGTACTTC
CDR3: CASSLTGKGSYEQYF

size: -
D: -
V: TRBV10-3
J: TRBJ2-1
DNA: TGTGCCATCAGTGAGCTGGAGAGCGTCGGGTACAATGAGCAGTTCTTC
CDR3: CAISELESVGYNEQFF

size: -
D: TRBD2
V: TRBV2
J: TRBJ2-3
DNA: TGTGCCAGCAGTGTACGGGCGGGAGGCACAGATACGCAGTATTTT
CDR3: CASSVRAGGTDTQYF